The 15 T cell receptor beta chains listed next were all sequenced from one sample in a study of identical twins. One entry per CDR3 protein, called by TCRdb with MiXCR from the 5' RACE reads. The sample holds 1,800,000 or so distinct CDR3 sequences, less than 40% seen once. The sequencing input was cord blood. All receptors come from a newborn girl in good health.

This clonotype has ten or more counts. This chain joins TRBV29-1 and TRBJ2-1, with 9 bases fitting TRBD1. CDR1 is SQVTM and CDR2 is ANQGSEA in the germline V gene. V was clipped by 6 bases and J by 3 bases; unmatched bases: 3. This CDR3 region has 13 residues. The CDR3 DNA follows: TGCAGCGTCTGGACAGGGGTCTACAATGAGCAGTTCTTC. Translating it yields CSVWTGVYNEQFF.

This clonotype was recorded a few times. This chain uses TRBV10-3 with TRBJ2-4, with D perhaps TRBD1 (5 bases). CDR1 is ENHRY, CDR2 SYGVKD, per germline. The V end was cut by 8 bases, the J end by 1 base, with 9 bases between. This CDR3 has 13 residues. The CDR3 region is CAIAQEAKNIQYF. DNA of the CDR3: TGTGCCATCGCACAGGAGGCCAAAAACATTCAGTACTTC.

The genes are TRBV5-1 and TRBJ1-3, with a tentative D call TRBD1 (5 bases). There are 17 residues in the CDR3. Germline values: CDR1 SGHRS, CDR2 YFSETQ. The V end was cut by 1 base, the J end by 0 bases, with 14 bases between. The CDR3 reads CASSLTNRHFSGNTIYF. For the CDR3, the DNA is TGCGCCAGCAGCTTGACTAACAGGCACTTCTCTGGAAACACCATATATTTT.

With respect to this clonotype: A much larger clone lies one base from this, so it may be a read error. The rearrangement joins TRBV12-3 or TRBV12-4 to TRBJ2-1; 9 bases map to TRBD2. The CDR3 contains 15 residues. J lost 10 bases, V lost 4 bases, and 11 bases had no gene match. CDR3 loop: CASSYSGSAPFEQFF. The CDR3 coding sequence is TGTGCCAGCAGTTATAGCGGGAGCGCCCCCTTCGAGCAGTTCTTC.

The chain is built from TRBV5-1 and TRBJ2-1, with D perhaps TRBD1 (6 bases). Trimming took 5 bases from V and 0 from J, leaving 12 bases between them. The CDR3 covers 15 residues. Germline-derived CDR1 and CDR2 are SGHRS and YFSETQ. In DNA form, the CDR3 reads TGCGCCAGCAGGTTGACAGGCCTCTCCTACAATGAGCAGTTCTTC. It yields the protein CASRLTGLSYNEQFF.

Ten or more counts support this clonotype. V gene TRBV20-1 combines with J gene TRBJ1-2; D not resolved. Between the trimmed V and J ends, which lost 3 bases and 4 bases, there was a span of 6 bases. CDR1 and CDR2 (germline): DFQATT, SNEGSKA (reference sequence). This CDR3 has 11 residues. For the CDR3, the DNA is TGCAGTGCTAGCGTGGGCTATGGCTACACCTTC. It is translated as CSASVGYGYTF.

The chain uses TRBV20-1 and TRBJ2-3; D ambiguous. The ends were cut back, 0 bases at V and 4 bases at J, with 11 bases in the middle. This CDR3 has 14 amino acids. The germline gives CDR1 DFQATT, CDR2 SNEGSKA (reference sequence). The CDR3 nucleotides read TGCAGTGCTAGAGATATTCTAGGGTCAGATACGCAGTATTTT. It codes for CSARDILGSDTQYF.

The genes are TRBV6-6 and TRBJ1-3; D is possibly TRBD1 (5 bases). In germline, CDR1 is MNHNY, CDR2 SVGAGI (reference sequence). This CDR3 has 14 amino acids. Trimming took 5 bases from V and 0 from J, leaving 8 bases between them. In DNA form, the CDR3 reads TGTGCCAGCAGTGGACAAAACTCTGGAAACACCATATATTTT. Amino acid sequence: CASSGQNSGNTIYF.

A few counts support this clonotype. The rearrangement uses TRBV7-9 and TRBJ2-7; 7 positions match TRBD2. The J call is uncertain, as TRBJ2-5 better fits the DNA end. Germline V lookup: CDR1 SEHNR, CDR2 FQNEAQ (reference sequence). The CDR3 is 15 residues long. DNA for the CDR3: TGTGCCAGCAGCTTAGCCGTAGGCGGGAGAGAGACCCAGTACTTC. This gives the protein CASSLAVGGRETQYF.

This clonotype appeared many times. This chain uses TRBV28 with TRBJ2-3, with TRBD2 identical over 9 bases. With 6 bases clipped from V and 2 bases from J, the junction kept 6 bases outside the gene matches. This CDR3 has 15 residues. CDR1 and CDR2 from the germline V gene are MDHEN and SYDVKM. CDR3 amino acids: CASRDGLATTDTQYF. CDR3 coding DNA: TGTGCCAGCAGAGATGGACTAGCGACCACAGATACGCAGTATTTT.

This clonotype was counted between two and nine times. The CDR3 loop reads CASSKAGRGPTDTQYF. Written as DNA, the CDR3 is TGTGCCAGCAGCAAAGCTGGGAGGGGGCCGACAGATACGCAGTATTTT. The V gene is TRBV21-1, the J gene TRBJ2-3; no DNA check was done on the table's D call, TRBD1. TRBV21-1 is annotated as a pseudogene. This CDR3 region has 16 residues.

J is TRBJ2-4 and V is TRBV27; unclear D gene. The better agreement between TRBJ2-7 and the DNA end casts doubt on the J call. Germline V gene sequence: CDR1 MNHEY, CDR2 SMNVEV (reference sequence). CDR3 size: 14 residues. The CDR3 reads CASSLSVPHYEQYF. CDR3 sequence (DNA): TGTGCCAGCAGTTTATCGGTACCCCACTACGAGCAGTACTTC.

The rearrangement joins TRBV12-3 or TRBV12-4 to TRBJ2-7; D is possibly TRBD1 (5 bases). The CDR3 has 13 amino acids. V was cut by 3 bases and J by 5 bases, with 11 bases left in between. The CDR3 reads CASSLAGSNEQYF. In nucleotides, the CDR3 is TGTGCCAGCAGTTTGGCAGGGTCCAACGAGCAGTACTTC.

The rearrangement uses TRBV4-1 and TRBJ1-1, with D possibly TRBD1 on 5 matching bases. Trimming took 2 bases from V and 5 from J, leaving 15 bases between them. From germline, CDR1 is MGHRA and CDR2 YSYEKL. The CDR3 covers 15 residues. The CDR3 spells CASSQTPWRGTEAFF. CDR3 coding DNA: TGCGCCAGCAGCCAAACGCCATGGAGGGGAACTGAAGCTTTCTTT.

This clonotype has only a few counts. The rearrangement links TRBV12-3 or TRBV12-4 to TRBJ2-1; 8 bases are shared with TRBD2. V gave up 7 bases and J gave up 5 bases; unmatched junction bases: 7. This CDR3 contains 14 residues. CDR3 in DNA: TGTGCCAGCATGATAAAGCGGGGGAACAATGAGCAGTTCTTC. Its protein is CASMIKRGNNEQFF.